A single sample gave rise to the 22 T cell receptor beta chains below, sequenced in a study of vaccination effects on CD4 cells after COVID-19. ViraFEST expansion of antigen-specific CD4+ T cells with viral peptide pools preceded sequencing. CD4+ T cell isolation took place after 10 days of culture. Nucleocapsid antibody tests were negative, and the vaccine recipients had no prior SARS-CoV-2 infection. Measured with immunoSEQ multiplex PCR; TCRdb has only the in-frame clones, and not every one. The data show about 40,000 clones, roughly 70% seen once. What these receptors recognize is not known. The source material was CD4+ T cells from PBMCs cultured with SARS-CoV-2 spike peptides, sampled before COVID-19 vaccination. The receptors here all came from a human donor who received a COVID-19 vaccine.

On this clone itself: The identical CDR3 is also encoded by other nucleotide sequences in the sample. The CDR3 spells CASSDLNYGYTF. Here the CDR3 DNA reads TGTGCCAGCAGTGATTTAAACTATGGCTACACCTTC. This rearrangement joins TRBV6-4 to TRBJ1-2; D is unresolved. The germline CDR1 and CDR2 sequences are MRHNA and SNTAGT. Between the trimmed V and J ends, which lost 3 bases and 2 bases, there was a span of 4 bases. The length of the CDR3 is 12 residues.

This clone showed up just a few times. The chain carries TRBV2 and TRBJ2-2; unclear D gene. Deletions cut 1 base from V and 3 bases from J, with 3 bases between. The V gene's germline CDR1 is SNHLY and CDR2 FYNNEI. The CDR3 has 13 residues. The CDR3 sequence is CASSEGYTGELFF. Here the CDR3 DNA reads TGTGCCAGCAGTGAAGGCTACACCGGGGAGCTGTTTTTT. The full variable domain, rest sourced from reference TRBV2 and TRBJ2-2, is EPEVTQTPSHQVTQMGQEVILRCVPISNHLYFYWYRQILGQKVEFLVSFYNNEISEKSEIFDDQFSVERPDGSNFTLKIRSTKLEDSAMYFCASSEGYTGELFFGEGSRLTVL.

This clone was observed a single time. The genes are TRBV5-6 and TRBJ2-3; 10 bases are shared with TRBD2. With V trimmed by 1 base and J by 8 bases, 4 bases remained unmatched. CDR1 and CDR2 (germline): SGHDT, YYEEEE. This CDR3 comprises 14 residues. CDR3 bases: TGTGCCAGCAGCTTGTCTAGCGGGGGAGGTACGCAGTATTTT. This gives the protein CASSLSSGGGTQYF. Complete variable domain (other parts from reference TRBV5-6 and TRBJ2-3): DAGVTQSPTHLIKTRGQQVTLRCSPKSGHDTVSWYQQALGQGPQFIFQYYEEEERQRGNFPDRFSGHQFPNYSSELNVNALLLGDSALYLCASSLSSGGGTQYFGPGTRLTVL.

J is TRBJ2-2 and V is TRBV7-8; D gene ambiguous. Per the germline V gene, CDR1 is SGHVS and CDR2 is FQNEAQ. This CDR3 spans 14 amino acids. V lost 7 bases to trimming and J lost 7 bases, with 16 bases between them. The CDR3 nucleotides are TGTGCCAGCATCATCGATCCCTGGGGCGGGGAGCTGTTTTTT. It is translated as CASIIDPWGGELFF.

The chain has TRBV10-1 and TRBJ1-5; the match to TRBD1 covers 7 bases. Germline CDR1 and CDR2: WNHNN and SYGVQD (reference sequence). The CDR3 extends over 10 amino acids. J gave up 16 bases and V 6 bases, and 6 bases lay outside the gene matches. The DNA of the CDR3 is TGCGCCAGCAGAGACAGGGTTGGTCATTTT. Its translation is CASRDRVGHF.

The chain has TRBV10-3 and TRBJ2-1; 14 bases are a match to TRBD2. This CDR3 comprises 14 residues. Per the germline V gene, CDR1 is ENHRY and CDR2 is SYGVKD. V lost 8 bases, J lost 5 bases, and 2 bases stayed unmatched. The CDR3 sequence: CAISGLAGDNEQFF. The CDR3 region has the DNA TGTGCCATCTCGGGACTAGCGGGGGACAATGAGCAGTTCTTC.

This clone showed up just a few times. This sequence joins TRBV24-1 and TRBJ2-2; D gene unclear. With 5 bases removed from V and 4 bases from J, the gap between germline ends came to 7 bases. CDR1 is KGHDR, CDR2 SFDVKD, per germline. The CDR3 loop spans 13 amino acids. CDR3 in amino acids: CATSALTTGELFF. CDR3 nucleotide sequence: TGTGCCACCAGTGCCCTAACCACCGGGGAGCTGTTTTTT.

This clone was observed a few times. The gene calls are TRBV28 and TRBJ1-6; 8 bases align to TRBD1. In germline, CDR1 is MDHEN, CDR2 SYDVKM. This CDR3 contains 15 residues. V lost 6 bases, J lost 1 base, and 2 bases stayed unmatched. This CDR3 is CASSYRGSYNSPLHF. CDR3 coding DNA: TGTGCCAGCAGCTACAGGGGGTCCTATAATTCACCCCTCCACTTT.

CDR3 bases: TGCGCCAGCAGACCACGGACTAGCCAAGAGACCCAGTACTTC. Translation gives CASRPRTSQETQYF. The chain is built from TRBV10-2 and TRBJ2-5, with TRBD2 matching over 7 bases. Trimming took 6 bases from V and 1 from J; bases not matched to a gene: 5. The CDR3 is made up of 14 amino acids. CDR1 and CDR2 from the germline V gene are WSHSY and SAAADI.

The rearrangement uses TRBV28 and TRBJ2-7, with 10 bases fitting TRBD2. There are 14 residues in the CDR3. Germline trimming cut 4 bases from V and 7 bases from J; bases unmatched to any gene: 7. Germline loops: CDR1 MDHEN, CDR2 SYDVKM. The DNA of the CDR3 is TGTGCCAGCAGTTACCTAGCGGGAGTAGGGGAGCAGTACTTC. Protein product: CASSYLAGVGEQYF. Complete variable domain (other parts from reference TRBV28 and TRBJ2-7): DVKVTQSSRYLVKRTGEKVFLECVQDMDHENMFWYRQDPGLGLRLIYFSYDVKMKEKGDIPEGYSVSREKKERFSLILESASTNQTSMYLCASSYLAGVGEQYFGPGTRLTVT.

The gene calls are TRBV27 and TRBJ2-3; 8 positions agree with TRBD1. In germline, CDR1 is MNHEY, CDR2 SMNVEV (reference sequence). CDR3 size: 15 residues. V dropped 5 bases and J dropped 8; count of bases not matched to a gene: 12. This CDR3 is CASSPRTGFVSTQYF. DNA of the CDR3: TGTGCCAGCAGTCCCCGGACAGGGTTTGTGAGTACGCAGTATTTT.

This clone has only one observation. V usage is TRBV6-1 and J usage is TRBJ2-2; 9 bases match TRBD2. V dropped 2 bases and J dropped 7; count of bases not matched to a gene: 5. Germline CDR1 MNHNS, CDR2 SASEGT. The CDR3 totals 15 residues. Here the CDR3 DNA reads TGTGCCAGCAGTGAAACGGGACTAGCAGGCGGGGAGCTGTTTTTT. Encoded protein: CASSETGLAGGELFF.

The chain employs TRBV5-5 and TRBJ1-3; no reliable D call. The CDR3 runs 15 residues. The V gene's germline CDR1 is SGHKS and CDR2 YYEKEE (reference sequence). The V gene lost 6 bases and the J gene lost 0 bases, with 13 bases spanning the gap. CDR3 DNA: TGTGCCAGCACCCTTACCGATAGCTCTGGAAACACCATATATTTT. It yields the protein CASTLTDSSGNTIYF.

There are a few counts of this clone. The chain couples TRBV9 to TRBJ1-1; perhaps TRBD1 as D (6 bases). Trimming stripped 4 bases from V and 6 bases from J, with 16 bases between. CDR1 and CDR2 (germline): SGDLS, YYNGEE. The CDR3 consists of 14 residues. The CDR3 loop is CASSPGTYRPEAFF. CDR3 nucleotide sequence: TGTGCCAGCAGCCCAGGGACATATCGGCCTGAAGCTTTCTTT.

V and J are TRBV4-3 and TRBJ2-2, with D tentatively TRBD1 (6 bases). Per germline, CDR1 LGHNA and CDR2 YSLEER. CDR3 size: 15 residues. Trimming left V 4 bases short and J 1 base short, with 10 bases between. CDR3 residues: CASSPGTLNTGELFF. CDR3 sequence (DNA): TGCGCCAGCAGCCCCGGGACATTGAACACCGGGGAGCTGTTTTTT.

CDR3 protein: CASSLHRGRGEQYF. Written as DNA, the CDR3 is TGTGCCAGCAGCTTACACAGGGGTAGAGGGGAGCAGTACTTC. The chain recombines TRBV7-2 with TRBJ2-7, with 7 bases identical to TRBD1. CDR1 and CDR2 from the germline V gene are SGHTA and FQGNSA. V lost 2 bases and J lost 7; bases outside the gene matches: 8. This CDR3 contains 14 residues.

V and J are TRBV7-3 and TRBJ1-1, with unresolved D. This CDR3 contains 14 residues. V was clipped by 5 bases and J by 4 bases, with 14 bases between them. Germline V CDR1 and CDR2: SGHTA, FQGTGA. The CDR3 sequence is CASSPGRFGTEAFF. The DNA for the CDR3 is TGTGCCAGCAGCCCAGGCAGGTTCGGCACTGAAGCTTTCTTT. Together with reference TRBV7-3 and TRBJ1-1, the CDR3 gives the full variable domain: GAGVSQTPSNKVTEKGKYVELRCDPISGHTALYWYRQSLGQGPEFLIYFQGTGAADDSGLPNDRFFAVRPEGSVSTLKIQRTERGDSAVYLCASSPGRFGTEAFFGQGTRLTVV.

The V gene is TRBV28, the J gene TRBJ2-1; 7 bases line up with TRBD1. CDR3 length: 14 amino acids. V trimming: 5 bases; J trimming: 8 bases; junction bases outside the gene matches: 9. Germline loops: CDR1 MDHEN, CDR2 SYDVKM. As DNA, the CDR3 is TGTGCCAGCAGTACCTCGGGACAGCTCGATGAGCAGTTCTTC. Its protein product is CASSTSGQLDEQFF.

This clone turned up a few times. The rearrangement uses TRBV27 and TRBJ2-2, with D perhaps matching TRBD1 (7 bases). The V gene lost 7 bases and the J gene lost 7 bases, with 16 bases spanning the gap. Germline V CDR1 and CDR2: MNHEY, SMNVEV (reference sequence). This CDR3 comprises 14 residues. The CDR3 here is CASTWRGPIGELFF. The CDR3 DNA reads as TGTGCCAGCACGTGGAGGGGGCCCATCGGGGAGCTGTTTTTT.

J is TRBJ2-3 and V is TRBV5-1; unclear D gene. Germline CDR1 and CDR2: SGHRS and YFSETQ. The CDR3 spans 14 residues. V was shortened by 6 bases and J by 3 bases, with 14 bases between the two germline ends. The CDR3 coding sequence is TGCGCCAGCAAACTCCGGGCCTCGACAGATACGCAGTATTTT. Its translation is CASKLRASTDTQYF.

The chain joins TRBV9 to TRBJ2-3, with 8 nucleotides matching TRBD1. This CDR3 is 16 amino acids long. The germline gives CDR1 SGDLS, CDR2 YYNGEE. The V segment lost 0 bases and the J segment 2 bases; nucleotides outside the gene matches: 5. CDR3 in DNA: TGTGCCAGCAGCGTAGCCGGACAGGGCTACACAGATACGCAGTATTTT. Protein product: CASSVAGQGYTDTQYF.

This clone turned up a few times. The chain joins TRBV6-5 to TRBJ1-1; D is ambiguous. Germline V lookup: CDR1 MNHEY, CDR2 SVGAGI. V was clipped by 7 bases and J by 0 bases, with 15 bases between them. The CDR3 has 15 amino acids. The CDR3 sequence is CASTPPGKMNTEAFF. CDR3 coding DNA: TGTGCCAGCACCCCACCCGGGAAAATGAACACTGAAGCTTTCTTT.